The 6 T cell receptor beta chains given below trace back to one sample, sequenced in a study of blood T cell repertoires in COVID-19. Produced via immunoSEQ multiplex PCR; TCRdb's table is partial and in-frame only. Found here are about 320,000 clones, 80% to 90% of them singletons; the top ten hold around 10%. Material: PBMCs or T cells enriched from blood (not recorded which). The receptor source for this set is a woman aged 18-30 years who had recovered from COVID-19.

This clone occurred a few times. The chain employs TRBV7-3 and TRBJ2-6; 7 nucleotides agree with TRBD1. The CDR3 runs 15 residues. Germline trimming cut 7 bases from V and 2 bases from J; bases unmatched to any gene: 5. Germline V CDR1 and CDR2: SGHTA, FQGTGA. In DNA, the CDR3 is TGTGCCAGCACCACAGGGGTTACTGGGGCCAACGTCCTGACTTTC. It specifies CASTTGVTGANVLTF. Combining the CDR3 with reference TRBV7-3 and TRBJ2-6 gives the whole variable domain GAGVSQTPSNKVTEKGKYVELRCDPISGHTALYWYRQSLGQGPEFLIYFQGTGAADDSGLPNDRFFAVRPEGSVSTLKIQRTERGDSAVYLCASTTGVTGANVLTFGAGSRLTVL.

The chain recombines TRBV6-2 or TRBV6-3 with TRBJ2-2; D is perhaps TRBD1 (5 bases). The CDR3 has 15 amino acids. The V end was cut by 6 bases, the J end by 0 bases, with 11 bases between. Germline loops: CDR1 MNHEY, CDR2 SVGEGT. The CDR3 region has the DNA TGTGCCAGCAGCCGGACACGAACGAACACCGGGGAGCTGTTTTTT. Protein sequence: CASSRTRTNTGELFF.

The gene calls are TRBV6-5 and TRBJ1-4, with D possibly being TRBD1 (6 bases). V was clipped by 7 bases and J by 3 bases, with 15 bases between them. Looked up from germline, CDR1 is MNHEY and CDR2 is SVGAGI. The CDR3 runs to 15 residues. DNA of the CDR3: TGTGCCAGCACGTTTACAGGGTTAGCTAATGAAAAACTGTTTTTT. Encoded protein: CASTFTGLANEKLFF.

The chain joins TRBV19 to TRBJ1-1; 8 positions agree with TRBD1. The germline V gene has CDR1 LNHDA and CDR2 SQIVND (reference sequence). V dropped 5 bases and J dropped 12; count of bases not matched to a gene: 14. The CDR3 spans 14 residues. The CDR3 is CASSDLQGGKTPFF. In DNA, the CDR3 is TGTGCCAGTAGTGATTTACAGGGGGGAAAGACTCCTTTCTTT.

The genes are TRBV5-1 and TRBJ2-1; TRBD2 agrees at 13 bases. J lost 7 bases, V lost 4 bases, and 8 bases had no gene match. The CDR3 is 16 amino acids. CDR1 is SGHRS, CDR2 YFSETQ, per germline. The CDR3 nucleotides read TGCGCCAGCAGCACTATACTAGCGGGGGGGAGTAATGAGCAGTTCTTC. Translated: CASSTILAGGSNEQFF.

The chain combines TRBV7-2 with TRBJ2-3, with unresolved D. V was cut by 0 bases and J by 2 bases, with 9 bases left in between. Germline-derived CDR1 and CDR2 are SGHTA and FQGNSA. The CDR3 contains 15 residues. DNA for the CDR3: TGTGCCAGCAGCTTAGCGCTGAGATACACAGATACGCAGTATTTT. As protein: CASSLALRYTDTQYF.